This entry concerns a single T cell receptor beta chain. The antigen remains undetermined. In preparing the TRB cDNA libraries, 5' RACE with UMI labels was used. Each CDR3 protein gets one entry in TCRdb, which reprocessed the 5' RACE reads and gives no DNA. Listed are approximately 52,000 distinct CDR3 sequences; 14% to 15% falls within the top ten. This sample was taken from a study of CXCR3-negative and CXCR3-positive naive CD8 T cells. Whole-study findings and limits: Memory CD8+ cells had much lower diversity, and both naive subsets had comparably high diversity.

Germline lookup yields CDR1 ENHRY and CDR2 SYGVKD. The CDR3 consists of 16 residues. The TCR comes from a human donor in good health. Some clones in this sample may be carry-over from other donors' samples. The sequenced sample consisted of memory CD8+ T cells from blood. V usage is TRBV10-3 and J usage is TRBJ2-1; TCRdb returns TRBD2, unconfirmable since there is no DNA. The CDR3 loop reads CAISGWSGGTYNEQFF.